What follows describes a single TCR beta chain. Antigen: not known. These data are taken from a study of cytomegalovirus exposure and HLA in healthy donors. Study summary: The roughly 120 validation repertoires used the same platform as the approximately 670 first-cohort repertoires (as reported by a later analysis).

Clones were sequenced by immunoSEQ multiplex PCR, and TCRdb holds only the in-frame ones, with some missing. Of tens of thousands of clones in the sample, roughly 94% were seen once. CDR3 length: 15 residues. Germline assignment: CDR1 LNHDA and CDR2 SQIVND (reference sequence). V shed 5 bases and J 5 bases; nucleotides not matched to a gene: 7. Study-level points and caveats: Using the classifier, cytomegalovirus status was reportedly diagnosed with high specificity and sensitivity. The study designated 150 or so TCR beta chains cytomegalovirus-associated. Rare sequences made up most TCRs, while some public TCRs were found in many donors.

This sequence was found in a woman aged 18-35 years in good health and CMV-seronegative. Specimen: PBMCs. V is TRBV19 and J is TRBJ2-3; TRBD1 matches 10 bases. The CDR3 loop reads CASSYRGQGIDTQYF. The CDR3 coding sequence is TGTGCCAGTAGTTACCGGGGACAGGGGATAGATACGCAGTATTTT.